Following are 23 T cell receptor beta chains from one sample sequenced in a study of immune characterization of retroperitoneal liposarcoma. From the PCR reads, TCRdb called clonotypes with MiXCR, one entry per CDR3 protein. The sample lists 3,700 or so distinct CDR3 sequences; approximately 30% were seen once. The sequenced sample was blood. These receptors all stem from a female donor with retroperitoneal liposarcoma.

The V gene is TRBV27, the J gene TRBJ1-2; 9 positions agree with TRBD1. The CDR3 length is 13 residues. Germline V gene data show CDR1 as MNHEY and CDR2 as SMNVEV (reference sequence). V shed 7 bases, J shed 6 bases, and the junction held 6 bases outside the gene matches. The DNA of the CDR3 is TGTGCCAGCACCCCTACAGGGGGCGATGGCTACACCTTC. This gives the protein CASTPTGGDGYTF.

This clonotype has a handful of counts. The rearrangement uses TRBV7-2 and TRBJ2-1; D is possibly TRBD2 (6 bases). The J call may be in error: the DNA end matches TRBJ2-7 better. The CDR3 contains 15 residues. Germline CDR1 SGHTA, CDR2 FQGNSA. The CDR3 here is CASSPRGKGADEQYF. As DNA, the CDR3 is TGTGCCAGCAGCCCCCGCGGGAAGGGCGCCGACGAGCAGTACTTC.

The rearrangement links TRBV6-5 to TRBJ2-6; D might be TRBD1 (6 bases). The germline V and J ends were trimmed by 8 bases and 0 bases, with 11 bases remaining between them. The CDR3 extends over 15 amino acids. Germline CDR1 MNHEY, CDR2 SVGAGI. The CDR3 reads CASLDSSSGANVLTF. The CDR3 nucleotides are TGTGCCAGCTTGGACAGTAGCTCTGGGGCCAACGTCCTGACTTTC.

This clonotype was counted a few times. V usage is TRBV7-2 and J usage is TRBJ2-6; TRBD2 is a possible D gene (6 bases). The CDR3 is 16 residues long. Per germline, CDR1 SGHTA and CDR2 FQGNSA. Trimming shortened V by 5 bases and J by 2 bases, and 13 bases separated the two germline ends. The CDR3 here is CASSPRRGPGANVLTF. The CDR3 bases are TGTGCCAGCAGCCCAAGGCGGGGTCCTGGGGCCAACGTCCTGACTTTC.

This chain uses TRBV12-3 or TRBV12-4 with TRBJ2-5; 12 bases are shared with TRBD2. The CDR3 has 17 amino acids. With 1 base clipped from V and 7 bases from J, the junction kept 10 bases outside the gene matches. CDR3 bases: TGTGCCAGCAGTTTAGTGGCGCTAGCGGGAGGGCCGGGGACCCAGTACTTC. Translated, it gives CASSLVALAGGPGTQYF.

This clonotype is termed large. This chain connects TRBV6-1 to TRBJ2-1, with TRBD2 identical over 11 bases. J gave up 4 bases and V 6 bases, and 8 bases lay outside the gene matches. Germline CDR1 and CDR2: MNHNS and SASEGT. The CDR3 covers 16 residues. In nucleotides, the CDR3 is TGTGCCAGCAGACGCAGAGCTAGCGGGGGGTACAATGAGCAGTTCTTC. This gives the protein CASRRRASGGYNEQFF.

This clonotype came up a few times. The chain links TRBV6-1 to TRBJ2-1, with 10 bases matching TRBD2. Judging by the DNA end, TRBJ2-7 fits better; the J call may be wrong. CDR3 length: 20 amino acids. Per the germline V gene, CDR1 is MNHNS and CDR2 is SASEGT. CDR3 nucleotides: TGTGCCAGCAGTGAAGTTCAAAGCCCTAGCGGGGGACGTACCTACAATGAGCAGTACTTC. Translating it yields CASSEVQSPSGGRTYNEQYF.

The chain links TRBV5-6 to TRBJ2-1; D might be TRBD1 (6 bases). CDR1 and CDR2 (germline): SGHDT, YYEEEE. The CDR3 has 13 amino acids. Between the trimmed V and J ends, which lost 2 bases and 8 bases, there was a span of 11 bases. CDR3 sequence reads: CASSLQGFDEQFF. CDR3 bases: TGTGCCAGCAGCTTACAGGGTTTCGATGAGCAGTTCTTC.

This clonotype is labeled as large. V usage is TRBV12-3 or TRBV12-4 and J usage is TRBJ2-5; D is uncertain. The CDR3 totals 13 residues. V lost 3 bases and J 1 base, leaving 6 bases between the germline ends. CDR3 sequence: CASSFRVQETQYF. CDR3 DNA sequence: TGTGCCAGCAGTTTTCGGGTCCAAGAGACCCAGTACTTC.

This clonotype was counted only a few times. This chain links TRBV6-5 with TRBJ1-3, with D unclear. Per the germline V gene, CDR1 is MNHEY and CDR2 is SVGAGI. With 6 bases removed from V and 8 bases from J, the gap between germline ends came to 14 bases. This CDR3 comprises 13 residues. This chain's CDR3 is CASSRGLGDTIYF. CDR3 sequence (DNA): TGTGCCAGCAGCCGGGGTCTCGGGGACACCATATATTTT.

This clonotype has only a few counts. The rearrangement links TRBV6-1 to TRBJ2-5; D remains ambiguous. Judging by the DNA end, TRBJ2-7 fits better; the J call may be wrong. Germline values: CDR1 MNHNS, CDR2 SASEGT. The CDR3 length is 13 residues. The CDR3 spells CASSDGLFYEQYF. The CDR3 DNA reads TGTGCCAGCAGTGATGGCCTTTTCTACGAGCAGTACTTC.

This sequence joins TRBV12-3 or TRBV12-4 and TRBJ2-1, with D possibly being TRBD1 or TRBD2 (7 bases each). The germline V and J ends were trimmed by 8 bases and 10 bases, with 18 bases remaining between them. The length of the CDR3 is 13 residues. The CDR3 is CASGGDRTYEQFF. The CDR3 DNA reads as TGTGCCAGCGGGGGGGACAGAACCTACGAGCAGTTCTTC.

The gene calls are TRBV6-4 and TRBJ2-1; 7 bases fit TRBD2. V lost 6 bases and J lost 7; bases outside the gene matches: 6. The CDR3 has 13 amino acids. Germline-derived CDR1 and CDR2 are MRHNA and SNTAGT. The CDR3 DNA sequence: TGTGCCAGCAGCTTTGAAGCGGGAAATGAGCAGTTCTTC. This codes for CASSFEAGNEQFF.

V usage is TRBV4-1 and J usage is TRBJ2-5; TRBD2 matches at 16 bases. The CDR3 sequence is 18 residues long. Germline V gene sequence: CDR1 MGHRA, CDR2 YSYEKL. With V trimmed by 4 bases and J by 2 bases, 7 bases remained unmatched. The CDR3 reads CASSLGTSGGAGQETQYF. CDR3 DNA: TGCGCCAGCAGCCTCGGGACTAGCGGGGGGGCGGGGCAAGAGACCCAGTACTTC.

This clonotype was picked up a small number of times. The chain joins TRBV7-2 to TRBJ1-1; D possibly corresponds to TRBD1 (5 bases). The CDR3 is 15 residues long. Trimming removed 0 bases from V and 1 base from J, with 9 bases in between. From germline, CDR1 is SGHTA and CDR2 FQGNSA. CDR3 in DNA: TGTGCCAGCAGCTTAGCTCGGGGGAGGAACACTGAAGCTTTCTTT. Protein: CASSLARGRNTEAFF. Full variable domain (rest looked up from reference TRBV7-2 and TRBJ1-1): GAGVSQSPSNKVTEKGKDVELRCDPISGHTALYWYRQSLGQGLEFLIYFQGNSAPDKSGLPSDRFSAERTGGSVSTLTIQRTQQEDSAVYLCASSLARGRNTEAFFGQGTRLTVV.

Regarding this clonotype: One end of the junction varies from germline; a read error may be responsible. The chain joins TRBV6-1 to TRBJ2-3, with 12 bases lining up with TRBD2. CDR3 size: 15 residues. Germline V lookup: CDR1 MNHNS, CDR2 SASEGT. CDR3 sequence (DNA): TGTGCCAGCAGTGAACGACTAGCGGGAGCGTACGAGCAGTTCTTT. Protein product: CASSERLAGAYEQFF.

A single count supports this clonotype. The chain links TRBV6-1 to TRBJ2-3; D is ambiguous. V was trimmed by 1 base and J by 1 base, leaving 12 bases between them. Germline loops: CDR1 MNHNS, CDR2 SASEGT. CDR3 length: 16 residues. CDR3 bases: TGTGCCAGCAGTGAAGGTTGGGGATTCGGCACAGATACGCAGTATTTT. Its translation: CASSEGWGFGTDTQYF.

The genes are TRBV12-3 or TRBV12-4 and TRBJ2-1; tentatively, D is TRBD1 (6 bases). This CDR3 spans 13 amino acids. Deletions cut 6 bases from V and 7 bases from J, with 13 bases between. CDR3 sequence: CASSRIRGNEQFF. The CDR3 nucleotides read TGTGCCAGCAGCCGAATAAGGGGGAATGAGCAGTTCTTC.

This clonotype was counted a few times. This may stem from a read error, because a much larger clone lies one nucleotide away. The gene calls are TRBV6-5 and TRBJ2-3; 10 bases fit TRBD2. With the DNA end fitting TRBJ2-7 better, the J assignment may be wrong. Germline lookup yields CDR1 MNHEY and CDR2 SVGAGI. The CDR3 is 15 residues long. The CDR3 region is CASSEGLAILPEQYF. The CDR3 region has the DNA TGTGCCAGCAGTGAGGGACTAGCGATTCTTCCGGAGCAGTACTTC.

By frequency in the sample, this clonotype is medium-sized. The chain combines TRBV27 with TRBJ2-3, with 8 bases fitting TRBD2. Germline CDR1 reads MNHEY; CDR2 reads SMNVEV (reference sequence). This CDR3 is 17 amino acids long. V dropped 2 bases and J dropped 2; count of bases not matched to a gene: 9. CDR3: CASSLRPGGRFTDTQYF. Here the CDR3 DNA reads TGTGCCAGCAGTTTACGCCCGGGCGGGAGGTTCACAGATACGCAGTATTTT.

This clonotype is medium-sized (0.01 to 0.1%) in the sample. The chain joins TRBV6-6 to TRBJ2-1; 7 bases map to TRBD1. The germline CDR1 and CDR2 sequences are MNHNY and SVGAGI (reference sequence). V lost 2 bases to trimming and J lost 10 bases; unmatched junction nucleotides: 2. The CDR3 is made up of 12 amino acids. For the CDR3, the DNA is TGTGCCAGCAGTTACGGGGACAGAGAGCAGTTCTTC. This encodes CASSYGDREQFF.

This clonotype was counted only a few times. CDR3 in amino acids: CASGSGPHNEQYF. In DNA form, the CDR3 reads TGTGCCAGCGGATCAGGGCCACACAATGAGCAGTACTTC. The rearrangement links TRBV6-1 to TRBJ2-1, with D tentatively TRBD1 (5 bases). The J call is doubtful: the DNA matches TRBJ2-7 better. The germline V gene has CDR1 MNHNS and CDR2 SASEGT. The length of the CDR3 is 13 residues.

V gene TRBV27 combines with J gene TRBJ2-2; TRBD2 aligns across 7 bases. Germline assignment: CDR1 MNHEY and CDR2 SMNVEV (reference sequence). Trimming cost V 6 bases and J 4 bases; bases outside gene matches: 11. The CDR3 totals 16 residues. The CDR3 protein is CASRDPGRGGTGELFF. The CDR3 DNA reads TGTGCCAGCAGGGATCCGGGGAGGGGTGGCACCGGGGAGCTGTTTTTT.